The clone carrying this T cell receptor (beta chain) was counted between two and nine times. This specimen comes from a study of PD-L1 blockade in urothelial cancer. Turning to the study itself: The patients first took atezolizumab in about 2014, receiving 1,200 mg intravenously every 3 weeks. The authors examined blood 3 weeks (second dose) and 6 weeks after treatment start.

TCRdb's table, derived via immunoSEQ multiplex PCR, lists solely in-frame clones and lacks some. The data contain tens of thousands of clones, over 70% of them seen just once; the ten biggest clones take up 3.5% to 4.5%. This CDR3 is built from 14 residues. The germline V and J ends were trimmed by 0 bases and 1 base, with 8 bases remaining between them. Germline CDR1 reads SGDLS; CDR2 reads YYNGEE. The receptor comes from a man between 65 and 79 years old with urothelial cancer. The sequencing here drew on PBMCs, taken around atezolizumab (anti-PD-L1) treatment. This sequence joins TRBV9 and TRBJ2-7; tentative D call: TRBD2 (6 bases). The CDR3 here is CASSVGGLSYEQYF. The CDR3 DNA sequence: TGTGCCAGCAGCGTAGGGGGACTTTCCTACGAGCAGTACTTC.